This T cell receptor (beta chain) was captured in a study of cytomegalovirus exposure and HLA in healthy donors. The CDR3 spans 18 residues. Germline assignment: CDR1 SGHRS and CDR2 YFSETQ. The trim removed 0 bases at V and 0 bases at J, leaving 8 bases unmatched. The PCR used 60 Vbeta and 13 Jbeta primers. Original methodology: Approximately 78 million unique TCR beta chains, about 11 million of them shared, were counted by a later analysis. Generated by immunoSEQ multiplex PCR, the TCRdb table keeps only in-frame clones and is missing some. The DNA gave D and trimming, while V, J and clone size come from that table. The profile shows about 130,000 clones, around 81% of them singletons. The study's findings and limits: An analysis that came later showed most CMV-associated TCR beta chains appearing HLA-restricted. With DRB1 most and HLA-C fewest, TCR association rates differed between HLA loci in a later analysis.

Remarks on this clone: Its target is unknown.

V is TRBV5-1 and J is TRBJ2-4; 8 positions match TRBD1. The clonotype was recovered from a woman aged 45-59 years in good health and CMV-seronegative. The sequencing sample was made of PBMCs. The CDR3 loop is CASSLALSGTGAKNIQYF. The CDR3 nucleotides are TGCGCCAGCAGCTTGGCCCTGTCCGGGACAGGAGCCAAAAACATTCAGTACTTC.